A single sample gave rise to the 27 T cell receptor beta chains below, sequenced in a study of spatial heterogeneity in lung cancer. Whole-study results and caveats: Tumoral mutation counts were tracked by counts of expanded intratumoral alpha and beta TCRs.

TCRdb re-called the 5' RACE reads with MiXCR, one entry per CDR3 protein. This sample yields 1,500 to 2,000 distinct CDR3 sequences, of which 20% to 25% are seen a single time; 21% belongs to the top ten. What these receptors recognize is not known. The time point denotes: sample taken at primary tumor resection. The source material was lung tumor tissue, sampled at surgery. The receptors originated from a male donor with early-stage non-small cell lung cancer.

In this sample, this clonotype turned up a few times. This rearrangement joins TRBV6-1 to TRBJ2-2; D is unresolved. CDR3 length: 15 residues. Deletions cut 0 bases from V and 5 bases from J, with 10 bases between. In germline, CDR1 is MNHNS, CDR2 SASEGT. DNA for the CDR3: TGTGCCAGCAGTGAAGCAGGGCTGAATACCGGGGAGCTGTTTTTT. Translation: CASSEAGLNTGELFF.

This clonotype rates as medium-sized. The V gene is TRBV14, the J gene TRBJ2-1; D might be TRBD1 or TRBD2, each matching 6 bases. Germline V gene data show CDR1 as SGHDN and CDR2 as FVKESK. The CDR3 sequence is 14 residues long. The germline V and J ends were trimmed by 5 bases and 8 bases, with 16 bases remaining between them. Here the CDR3 DNA reads TGTGCCAGCAGCAAGAGGGGGGTTTGGCATGAGCAGTTCTTC. Its translation: CASSKRGVWHEQFF. The full variable domain, in which reference TRBV14 and TRBJ2-1 provide the parts outside the CDR3, is EAGVTQFPSHSVIEKGQTVTLRCDPISGHDNLYWYRRVMGKEIKFLLHFVKESKQDESGMPNNRFLAERTGGTYSTLKVQPAELEDSGVYFCASSKRGVWHEQFFGPGTRLTVL.

J is TRBJ2-1 and V is TRBV10-3; 7 bases fit TRBD1. After removal of 10 bases from V and 10 bases from J, the junction contained 10 bases not matched to a gene. The CDR3 is 12 residues long. CDR1 ENHRY and CDR2 SYGVKD come from the germline V gene. For the CDR3, the DNA is TGTGCCACCCGACAGGGAAGTCAGGAGCAGTTCTTC. Translated: CATRQGSQEQFF.

This clonotype is medium-sized by share. V and J are TRBV29-1 and TRBJ2-1; D is uncertain. Trimming left V 3 bases short and J 6 bases short, with 9 bases between. The CDR3 length is 12 residues. Per the germline V gene, CDR1 is SQVTM and CDR2 is ANQGSEA. In DNA form, the CDR3 reads TGCAGCGTTGATGGCGCAGTCAATGAGCAGTTCTTC. Amino acids: CSVDGAVNEQFF.

This clonotype was detected only a few times. The V call is TRBV3-1, the J call TRBJ1-3; no clear D gene. Germline CDR1 reads LGHDT; CDR2 reads YNNKEL (reference sequence). The ends were cut back, 1 base at V and 6 bases at J, with 4 bases in the middle. This CDR3 spans 12 amino acids. CDR3 sequence reads: CASSQVLNTIYF. CDR3 in DNA: TGTGCCAGCAGCCAAGTTCTAAACACCATATATTTT.

J is TRBJ1-2 and V is TRBV5-1; tentatively, D is TRBD1 (5 bases). V dropped 3 bases and J dropped 3 bases, with 12 bases sitting between them. The CDR3 loop spans 14 amino acids. Germline V gene sequence: CDR1 SGHRS, CDR2 YFSETQ. The CDR3 nucleotides read TGCGCCAGCAGCTGGGGCGGGACTGACTATGGCTACACCTTC. Residues: CASSWGGTDYGYTF.

In its sample, this clonotype is medium-sized. The V and J genes are TRBV12-3 or TRBV12-4 and TRBJ1-2; D might be TRBD1 (5 bases). The length of the CDR3 is 12 residues. V lost 5 bases, J lost 6 bases, and 10 bases lay in between. CDR3 sequence reads: CASSPGKDGYTF. The CDR3 nucleotides read TGTGCCAGCAGTCCAGGGAAAGATGGCTACACCTTC.

Sample share makes this clonotype medium-sized. The chain is built from TRBV5-5 and TRBJ2-5; TRBD2 aligns across 12 bases. The V and J ends lost 5 bases and 3 bases, in that order; junction bases with no gene match: 8. CDR1 is SGHKS and CDR2 is YYEKEE in the germline V gene (reference sequence). The CDR3 contains 16 residues. The CDR3 loop reads CASRRHLAGGKETQYF. The DNA for the CDR3 is TGTGCCAGCAGGCGGCATCTAGCGGGAGGGAAAGAGACCCAGTACTTC.

In its sample, this clonotype is medium-sized. The gene calls are TRBV2 and TRBJ1-2; 7 nucleotides agree with TRBD1. Germline loops: CDR1 SNHLY, CDR2 FYNNEI. The CDR3 is 17 amino acids. Trimming took 6 bases from V and 0 from J; bases not matched to a gene: 13. The CDR3 DNA reads TGTGCCAGCAGAGACCAGGGCAGGGGGTATTCTAACTATGGCTACACCTTC. It yields the protein CASRDQGRGYSNYGYTF.

The chain is built from TRBV2 and TRBJ1-6; D is possibly TRBD1 (5 bases). CDR1 and CDR2 (germline): SNHLY, FYNNEI. The CDR3 length is 16 residues. V was cut by 9 bases and J by 7 bases, with 22 bases left in between. The CDR3 sequence: CASMRDAGNPNSPLHF. CDR3 DNA: TGTGCCAGTATGAGGGACGCAGGGAACCCCAATTCACCCCTCCACTTT. Complete variable domain (other parts from reference TRBV2 and TRBJ1-6): EPEVTQTPSHQVTQMGQEVILRCVPISNHLYFYWYRQILGQKVEFLVSFYNNEISEKSEIFDDQFSVERPDGSNFTLKIRSTKLEDSAMYFCASMRDAGNPNSPLHFGNGTRLTVT.

Within the sample, this clonotype is medium-sized. The rearrangement uses TRBV28 and TRBJ1-6; 10 positions match TRBD1. Trimming cost V 5 bases and J 7 bases; bases outside gene matches: 5. Germline V lookup: CDR1 MDHEN, CDR2 SYDVKM. The length of the CDR3 is 15 residues. This CDR3 reads CASSPGTGENSPLHF. CDR3 bases: TGTGCCAGCAGTCCCGGGACAGGGGAGAATTCACCCCTCCACTTT.

By share of the sample, this clonotype is medium-sized. The rearrangement joins TRBV5-1 to TRBJ1-1; TRBD1 matches 10 bases. CDR1 is SGHRS, CDR2 YFSETQ, per germline. Trimming removed 4 bases from V and 6 bases from J; junction bases left unmatched: 3. The CDR3 extends over 13 amino acids. The CDR3 nucleotides read TGCGCCAGCAGCCTTGGACAGGGGGCTGAAGCTTTCTTT. Its translation: CASSLGQGAEAFF. Combining the CDR3 with reference TRBV5-1 and TRBJ1-1 gives the whole variable domain KAGVTQTPRYLIKTRGQQVTLSCSPISGHRSVSWYQQTPGQGLQFLFEYFSETQRNKGNFPGRFSGRQFSNSRSEMNVSTLELGDSALYLCASSLGQGAEAFFGQGTRLTVV.

This chain connects TRBV7-8 to TRBJ2-7; D uncertain. V was trimmed by 1 base and J by 3 bases, leaving 7 bases between them. CDR1 and CDR2 from the germline V gene are SGHVS and FQNEAQ. The CDR3 consists of 13 residues. The CDR3 is CASSLGQIYEQYV. The CDR3 DNA follows: TGTGCCAGCAGCTTAGGTCAGATCTACGAGCAGTACGTC.

This clonotype is medium-sized (0.01 to 0.1%) within its sample. The chain couples TRBV6-5 to TRBJ2-5; 7 positions match TRBD1. The CDR3 runs 16 residues. V was clipped by 6 bases and J by 1 base; unmatched bases: 11. Looked up from germline, CDR1 is MNHEY and CDR2 is SVGAGI. The CDR3 loop is CASRQQGLTSQETQYF. CDR3 in DNA: TGTGCCAGCAGGCAACAGGGGTTAACCTCCCAAGAGACCCAGTACTTC.

In its sample, this clonotype ranks as medium-sized. The CDR3 nucleotides are TGTGCCAGCAGTCTACAGAGCTATGGCTACACCTTC. This codes for CASSLQSYGYTF. This chain uses TRBV12-3 or TRBV12-4 with TRBJ1-2, with D uncertain. The CDR3 is 12 residues long. The V end was cut by 5 bases, the J end by 4 bases, with 8 bases between.

This clonotype was detected only once. The V gene is TRBV27, the J gene TRBJ2-3; the D gene is possibly TRBD1 (5 bases). The CDR3 totals 11 residues. CDR1 is MNHEY and CDR2 is SMNVEV in the germline V gene (reference sequence). V gave up 10 bases and J gave up 4 bases, with 9 bases separating them. Here the CDR3 DNA reads TGTGCCACCAACAGGCCAGATACGCAGTATTTT. Encoded protein: CATNRPDTQYF.

This clonotype is classed as medium-sized. The rearrangement uses TRBV11-1 and TRBJ2-7; D is uncertain. Trimming cost V 0 bases and J 7 bases, with 10 bases left between them. In germline, CDR1 is SGHAT, CDR2 FQDESV (reference sequence). The CDR3 consists of 13 residues. Written as DNA, the CDR3 is TGTGCCAGCAGCTTAGCGGCCCGGCAAGAGCAGTACTTC. Amino acid sequence: CASSLAARQEQYF.

This clonotype ranks as medium-sized. The chain links TRBV7-7 to TRBJ2-5; either TRBD1 or TRBD2 may fit D (5 bases each). Germline V CDR1 and CDR2: SSHAT, FNYEAQ (reference sequence). The V and J ends lost 5 bases and 1 base respectively, with 8 bases between them. There are 13 residues in the CDR3. The CDR3 region has the DNA TGTGCCAGCAGCGGGACGCCCCAAGAGACCCAGTACTTC. As protein: CASSGTPQETQYF.

By share, this clonotype ranks as medium-sized (0.01 to 0.1%). The gene calls are TRBV9 and TRBJ2-5; 9 bases match TRBD2. Germline CDR1 reads SGDLS; CDR2 reads YYNGEE. The CDR3 is made up of 14 amino acids. Trimming removed 3 bases from V and 5 bases from J; junction bases left unmatched: 5. The CDR3 loop reads CASSEGLASETQYF. In DNA, the CDR3 is TGTGCCAGCAGCGAGGGACTAGCCAGTGAGACCCAGTACTTC.

By sample fraction, this clonotype is medium-sized. The chain employs TRBV5-1 and TRBJ1-1; 7 positions match TRBD1. CDR1 and CDR2 (germline): SGHRS, YFSETQ. This CDR3 contains 17 residues. The junction had 11 bases not matched to a gene; V was cut back by 0 bases and J by 3 bases. CDR3 in DNA: TGCGCCAGCAGCTTGGGACTAGGGACAGTAGGTGACACTGAAGCTTTCTTT. As protein: CASSLGLGTVGDTEAFF.

Relative to its sample, this clonotype is medium-sized. The rearrangement links TRBV3-1 to TRBJ1-1, with a tentative D call TRBD1 (5 bases). The CDR3 sequence is 14 residues long. The germline V gene has CDR1 LGHDT and CDR2 YNNKEL (reference sequence). The V and J ends lost 4 bases and 5 bases respectively, with 14 bases between them. The CDR3 coding sequence is TGTGCCAGCAGCCGGGGGGTCGGAGTGACTGAAGCTTTCTTT. Translating it yields CASSRGVGVTEAFF.

By share, this clonotype counts as medium-sized. The CDR3 spells CASSQGLAGAGFF. DNA for the CDR3: TGTGCCAGCAGCCAAGGGTTAGCGGGGGCGGGGTTCTTC. The chain has TRBV3-1 and TRBJ2-1; 9 positions agree with TRBD2. V lost 1 base, J lost 15 bases, and 7 bases stayed unmatched. The germline CDR1 and CDR2 sequences are LGHDT and YNNKEL (reference sequence). The CDR3 is made up of 13 amino acids.

The chain is built from TRBV3-1 and TRBJ1-1; the D gene is possibly TRBD1 (5 bases). This CDR3 spans 16 amino acids. Germline V gives CDR1 LGHDT, CDR2 YNNKEL (reference sequence). Deletions cut 1 base from V and 0 bases from J, with 12 bases between. CDR3 amino acids: CASSQGIPGMNTEAFF. The CDR3, as DNA: TGTGCCAGCAGCCAAGGTATCCCAGGGATGAACACTGAAGCTTTCTTT.

This clonotype has a handful of counts. The rearrangement links TRBV5-6 to TRBJ1-5; 7 bases map to TRBD1. CDR1 is SGHDT, CDR2 YYEEEE, per germline. With 4 bases clipped from V and 3 bases from J, the junction kept 13 bases outside the gene matches. This CDR3 region has 17 residues. CDR3 coding DNA: TGTGCCAGCAGCCACCGACAGGGAGGAGCGTTCAATCAGCCCCAGCATTTT. Its protein product is CASSHRQGGAFNQPQHF.

The genes are TRBV7-2 and TRBJ2-1, with D possibly matching TRBD2 (6 bases). The V and J ends lost 1 base and 2 bases respectively, with 9 bases between them. CDR1 and CDR2 (germline): SGHTA, FQGNSA. The CDR3 is 15 residues long. CDR3 region: CASSLGPSAYNEQFF. For the CDR3, the DNA is TGTGCCAGCAGCTTAGGGCCTAGCGCCTACAATGAGCAGTTCTTC.

This clonotype is classed as medium-sized. The chain joins TRBV12-3 or TRBV12-4 to TRBJ1-1; tentative D call: TRBD1 (5 bases). Trimming removed 5 bases at V and 0 bases at J, with 7 bases between. The CDR3 spans 13 residues. The DNA of the CDR3 is TGTGCCAGCAGTCCCAGGGTGAACACTGAAGCTTTCTTT. It is translated as CASSPRVNTEAFF.

There are a few counts of this clonotype. The V gene is TRBV20-1, the J gene TRBJ1-3; D remains unclear. The CDR3 runs to 15 residues. Germline V gene lookup returns CDR1 DFQATT and CDR2 SNEGSKA (reference sequence). Trimming stripped 0 bases from V and 0 bases from J, with 9 bases between. Written as DNA, the CDR3 is TGCAGTGCTAGAGATGGCGGCTACTCTGGAAACACCATATATTTT. Translation: CSARDGGYSGNTIYF.